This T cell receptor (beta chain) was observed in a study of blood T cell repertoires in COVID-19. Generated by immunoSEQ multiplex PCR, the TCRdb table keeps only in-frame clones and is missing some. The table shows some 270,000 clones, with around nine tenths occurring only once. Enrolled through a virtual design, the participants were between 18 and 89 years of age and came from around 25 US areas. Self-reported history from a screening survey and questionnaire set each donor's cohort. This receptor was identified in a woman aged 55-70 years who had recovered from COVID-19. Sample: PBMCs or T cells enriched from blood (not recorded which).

CDR3 DNA sequence: TGTGCCAGCAGTGTACTAGCGCGGTACGAGCAGTACTTC. As protein: CASSVLARYEQYF. The chain joins TRBV2 to TRBJ2-7; 7 nucleotides line up with TRBD2. V was pared by 4 bases and J by 4 bases, with 4 bases of the junction left unmatched. The germline gives CDR1 SNHLY, CDR2 FYNNEI. This CDR3 has 13 amino acids.